This T cell receptor (beta chain) was profiled in a study of blood T cells in healthy people across ages. Study-wide points: The percentage of naive T cells correlated strongly with TCR beta diversity.

V gave up 1 base and J gave up 9 bases; unmatched junction bases: 5. Germline lookup yields CDR1 SQVTM and CDR2 ANQGSEA. CDR3 length equals 13 residues. This clonotype was counted many times. Its specificity is not known. Through a sample-barcoded 5' primer and a J-beta primer mix, a second PCR was run for roughly 6 to 12 cycles. MiXCR was run by TCRdb on the 5' RACE reads, yielding one entry per CDR3 protein. The repertoire holds about 780,000 distinct CDR3 sequences, with about half as singletons. This TCR was sampled from an elderly man in good health. This sequence joins TRBV29-1 and TRBJ2-1, with 8 bases lining up with TRBD2. The specimen sequenced was blood. CDR3 sequence reads: CSVEVAGMGEQFF. The CDR3 nucleotides read TGCAGCGTTGAAGTAGCGGGAATGGGTGAGCAGTTCTTC.